The clone carrying this T cell receptor (beta chain) showed up just a few times. Its matching antigen is unknown. Preparation of the TCRbeta library used unique molecular identifiers. TCRdb recomputed calls from the PCR reads with MiXCR, one row per CDR3 protein. The sample records over 400,000 distinct CDR3 sequences, around two fifths being singletons. The sample is drawn from a study of T-cell reconstitution after alpha-beta-depleted transplantation in children. General observations from the study: Newly produced T cells mostly provided counts and TCRbeta diversity after one year, as hyperexpanded clones declined.

The length of the CDR3 is 14 residues. V was cut by 6 bases and J by 5 bases, with 13 bases left in between. Germline assignment: CDR1 MDHEN and CDR2 SYDVKM. The genes are TRBV28 and TRBJ1-4, with D possibly being TRBD1 (6 bases). The sequences come from PBMCs, collected before TCRalphabeta/CD19-depleted stem cell transplant. The receptor was isolated from a girl aged 2-10 years with aplastic anemia, due to receive a stem cell transplant. This CDR3 is CASRSAGTNEKLFF. The CDR3 DNA reads TGTGCCAGCAGGTCAGCAGGGACAAATGAAAAACTGTTTTTT.